Shown below are 21 T cell receptor beta chains from a single sample sequenced in a study of T cell responses to AZD1222 COVID-19 vaccine (dated by TCRdb to the early 2020s). Library preparation employed the immunoSEQ multiplex PCR assay. Not all clones reach the TCRdb copy of this immuneACCESS table, which keeps in-frame sequences only. Checked studies attribute under half of the gap to unresolved V genes and leave the rest unexplained. Counted in this sample were tens of thousands of clones; approximately 90% of them appeared once. 20% to 25% of the sample belongs to the ten largest clones. The time point label on this specimen signifies: baseline before first vaccination. This sample comprised peripheral blood, obtained on day 0 of AZD1222 vaccination. The receptors derive from an adult in good health.

The chain couples TRBV7-9 to TRBJ1-5, with TRBD1 identical over 11 bases. Trimming removed 6 bases from V and 3 bases from J; junction bases left unmatched: 13. The CDR3 contains 18 residues. CDR1 and CDR2 from the germline V gene are SEHNR and FQNEAQ (reference sequence). The CDR3 sequence is CASSTTSGTGGFNQPQHF. CDR3 nucleotides: TGTGCCAGCAGTACCACCTCGGGGACAGGGGGTTTCAATCAGCCCCAGCATTTT. The full variable domain, in which reference TRBV7-9 and TRBJ1-5 provide the parts outside the CDR3, is DTGVSQNPRHKITKRGQNVTFRCDPISEHNRLYWYRQTLGQGPEFLTYFQNEAQLEKSRLLSDRFSAERPKGSFSTLEIQRTEQGDSAMYLCASSTTSGTGGFNQPQHFGDGTRLSIL.

This chain joins TRBV9 and TRBJ1-4; 7 bases fit TRBD1. The CDR3 extends over 17 amino acids. Germline lookup yields CDR1 SGDLS and CDR2 YYNGEE. V shed 3 bases and J 3 bases; nucleotides not matched to a gene: 11. The CDR3 here is CASSASRGSFSNEKLFF. CDR3 DNA sequence: TGTGCCAGCAGCGCGAGCAGGGGGTCGTTCTCTAATGAAAAACTGTTTTTT.

The V gene is TRBV19, the J gene TRBJ2-7; D remains ambiguous. The V end lost 5 bases, the J end lost 3 bases, and 11 bases lay between the germline ends. There are 13 residues in the CDR3. Germline loops: CDR1 LNHDA, CDR2 SQIVND (reference sequence). CDR3 DNA sequence: TGTGCCAGTAGTCCGGCACGGAACTACGAGCAGTACTTC. Amino acid sequence: CASSPARNYEQYF.

The chain uses TRBV29-1 and TRBJ1-4; D not certain. The CDR3 totals 12 residues. V was shortened by 6 bases and J by 6 bases, with 11 bases between the two germline ends. CDR1 is SQVTM and CDR2 is ANQGSEA in the germline V gene. In nucleotides, the CDR3 is TGCAGCGTGGGGAGGGAGGATGAAAAACTGTTTTTT. Its translation is CSVGREDEKLFF.

The chain carries TRBV18 and TRBJ1-1, with TRBD1 as a possible D gene (5 bases). Looked up from germline, CDR1 is KGHSH and CDR2 is LQKENI. This CDR3 contains 16 residues. Trimming took 4 bases from V and 2 from J, leaving 17 bases between them. For the CDR3, the DNA is TGTGCCAGCTCACGGGGACCGGGCCCAACCAACACTGAAGCTTTCTTT. This translates into CASSRGPGPTNTEAFF.

This chain joins TRBV20-1 and TRBJ1-4; D is undetermined. The CDR3 is made up of 12 amino acids. V was pared by 3 bases and J by 7 bases, with 9 bases between. Germline-derived CDR1 and CDR2 are DFQATT and SNEGSKA (reference sequence). This chain's CDR3 is CSASLPGEKLFF. The CDR3 region has the DNA TGCAGTGCTAGTCTCCCAGGTGAAAAACTGTTTTTT.

This clone was seen a single time. The chain uses TRBV5-1 and TRBJ1-4; 9 nucleotides agree with TRBD1. The CDR3 is 15 residues long. Losses at the gene ends were 4 bases for V and 4 bases for J; bases not matched to a gene: 5. Germline lookup yields CDR1 SGHRS and CDR2 YFSETQ. CDR3 loop: CASSAGTGINEKLFF. In DNA, the CDR3 is TGCGCCAGCAGCGCCGGGACAGGGATTAATGAAAAACTGTTTTTT.

This chain connects TRBV5-1 to TRBJ1-2; 12 bases map to TRBD1. The J segment lost 5 bases and the V segment lost 0 bases, leaving 5 bases of the junction unmatched. Germline V gene lookup returns CDR1 SGHRS and CDR2 YFSETQ. This CDR3 is 16 amino acids long. The CDR3 reads CASSLDRDRGLYGYTF. The CDR3 DNA sequence: TGCGCCAGCAGCTTGGACCGGGACAGGGGGCTGTATGGCTACACCTTC.

This chain joins TRBV9 and TRBJ1-1, with D tentatively TRBD1 (5 bases). The CDR3 has 15 residues. The germline V gene has CDR1 SGDLS and CDR2 YYNGEE. The ends were cut back, 4 bases at V and 4 bases at J, with 17 bases in the middle. This CDR3 reads CASSPEDNRGTEAFF. The CDR3 DNA sequence: TGTGCCAGCAGCCCAGAGGACAATCGCGGCACTGAAGCTTTCTTT.

This clone was observed once. The chain has TRBV6-4 and TRBJ1-5; TRBD1 matches at 8 bases. The CDR3 is 16 amino acids. Germline V gene lookup returns CDR1 MRHNA and CDR2 SNTAGT. The J segment lost 6 bases and the V segment lost 0 bases, leaving 7 bases of the junction unmatched. The CDR3 loop is CASSDSPDREGQPQHF. For the CDR3, the DNA is TGTGCCAGCAGTGACTCTCCGGACAGGGAGGGTCAGCCCCAGCATTTT.

The V call is TRBV27, the J call TRBJ1-2; no firm D call. The germline gives CDR1 MNHEY, CDR2 SMNVEV (reference sequence). This CDR3 has 14 amino acids. V was cut by 5 bases and J by 2 bases, with 12 bases left in between. CDR3 residues: CASSPGLINYGYTF. The CDR3 nucleotides are TGTGCCAGCAGTCCCGGACTGATCAACTATGGCTACACCTTC.

The chain carries TRBV6-6 and TRBJ2-3; tentatively, D is TRBD1 or TRBD2 (5 bases each). Deletions cut 5 bases from V and 1 base from J, with 10 bases between. Per the germline V gene, CDR1 is MNHNY and CDR2 is SVGAGI (reference sequence). The CDR3 is 14 residues long. The CDR3 is CASSTGRGTDTQYF. The CDR3, as DNA: TGTGCCAGCAGTACGGGACGTGGCACAGATACGCAGTATTTT.

The DNA of the CDR3 is TGTGCCAGCAGCGTAGCAGGAAGGGACACTGAAGCTTTCTTT. Residues: CASSVAGRDTEAFF. This chain connects TRBV9 to TRBJ1-1; D not certain. The V and J ends lost 0 bases and 3 bases respectively, with 9 bases between them. The germline V gene has CDR1 SGDLS and CDR2 YYNGEE. There are 14 residues in the CDR3.

This clone has only a few counts. Its ends do not fully match the called genes, so a read error is possible. This chain links TRBV4-2 with TRBJ1-2; 7 bases are shared with TRBD1. The CDR3 is 16 amino acids. From germline, CDR1 is LGHNA and CDR2 YNFKEQ. CDR3 sequence (DNA): TGTGCCAGCAGCCGGTCCTCACTCGTGCAGGGGGACATAATAGCCTTC. Residues: CASSRSSLVQGDIIAF.

The chain has TRBV10-3 and TRBJ1-1; D ambiguous. CDR1 is ENHRY, CDR2 SYGVKD, per germline. CDR3 length: 12 amino acids. Trimming left V 10 bases short and J 0 bases short, with 9 bases between. In DNA, the CDR3 is TGTGCCAGCGGAGATATGAACACTGAAGCTTTCTTT. Amino acids: CASGDMNTEAFF.

The chain has TRBV6-6 and TRBJ1-1; D not resolved. CDR1 MNHNY and CDR2 SVGAGI come from the germline V gene (reference sequence). This CDR3 contains 14 residues. The V end was cut by 6 bases, the J end by 0 bases, with 11 bases between. The CDR3 loop reads CASSPRNLNTEAFF. CDR3 sequence (DNA): TGTGCCAGCAGCCCCCGGAATCTGAACACTGAAGCTTTCTTT.

The chain recombines TRBV5-8 with TRBJ1-2; 9 bases fit TRBD1. This CDR3 spans 15 amino acids. V trimming: 4 bases; J trimming: 2 bases; junction bases outside the gene matches: 6. Germline-derived CDR1 and CDR2 are SGHTS and YDEGEE. DNA of the CDR3: TGTGCCAGCAGCAATCGACAGGGGGTGAACTATGGCTACACCTTC. Encoded protein: CASSNRQGVNYGYTF.

This chain joins TRBV3-1 (or the pseudogene TRBV3-2) and TRBJ2-3, with unresolved D. The CDR3 is 15 residues long. V was clipped by 6 bases and J by 0 bases, with 13 bases between them. Per germline, CDR1 LGHDT and CDR2 YNNKEL (reference sequence). CDR3 sequence (DNA): TGTGCCAGCAGAGCTGGAGTGTCTAGCACAGATACGCAGTATTTT. This gives the protein CASRAGVSSTDTQYF.

The chain carries TRBV5-3 and TRBJ1-2, with 11 bases lining up with TRBD1. TRBV5-3 is treated as an ORF (open reading frame) with a function not yet certain. The CDR3 sequence is 16 residues long. V dropped 3 bases and J dropped 0; count of bases not matched to a gene: 4. The CDR3 sequence is CARSYKGQGANYGYTF. In DNA, the CDR3 is TGTGCCAGAAGCTATAAGGGACAGGGGGCTAACTATGGCTACACCTTC.

V is TRBV7-3 and J is TRBJ2-7; 7 positions match TRBD1. The germline V gene has CDR1 SGHTA and CDR2 FQGTGA. With V trimmed by 5 bases and J by 3 bases, 10 bases remained unmatched. The CDR3 has 15 amino acids. The CDR3 spells CASSIGGLGIYEQYF. For the CDR3, the DNA is TGTGCCAGCAGCATAGGGGGCCTTGGGATCTACGAGCAGTACTTC.

The chain links TRBV7-2 to TRBJ1-6, with TRBD1 identical over 9 bases. Germline CDR1 is SGHTA and CDR2 is FQGNSA. The CDR3 totals 15 residues. Trimming at V came to 2 bases and at J to 9 bases, leaving 5 bases not matched to a gene. CDR3 loop: CASSLLDRGGSPLHF. Here the CDR3 DNA reads TGTGCCAGCAGCTTACTGGACAGGGGAGGTTCACCCCTCCACTTT. Together with reference TRBV7-2 and TRBJ1-6, the CDR3 gives the full variable domain: GAGVSQSPSNKVTEKGKDVELRCDPISGHTALYWYRQSLGQGLEFLIYFQGNSAPDKSGLPSDRFSAERTGGSVSTLTIQRTQQEDSAVYLCASSLLDRGGSPLHFGNGTRLTVT.